A single TCR beta chain is shown here with its context. The entry originates in a study of T cells in tumors after PD-1 blockade. Study-wide background: Patients received pembrolizumab 200 mg every 3 weeks or cemiplimab 350 mg every 2 weeks. On average, peripheral blood gave 113,528 TCR templates and about 34,000 unique clonotypes.

With V trimmed by 4 bases and J by 4 bases, 7 bases remained unmatched. Germline V lookup: CDR1 MNHEY, CDR2 SVGAGI. The CDR3 loop spans 16 amino acids. Measured with immunoSEQ multiplex PCR; TCRdb has only the in-frame clones, and not every one. The data contain fewer than 50,000 clones, approximately 81% of them singletons. The TCR was taken from a human donor with basal cell carcinoma. Sequenced material: PBMCs, taken before anti-PD-1 treatment. V is TRBV6-5 and J is TRBJ2-1, with 10 bases lining up with TRBD1. As DNA, the CDR3 is TGTGCCAGCAGTTCCACCCCGGGACAGGGGTACAATGAGCAGTTCTTC. The encoded protein is CASSSTPGQGYNEQFF.